Shown below are 10 T cell receptor beta chains from a single sample sequenced in a study of naive and memory T cell subsets. The study, taken as a whole, reports: Possibly reflecting memory cells re-expressing CD45RA, a few larger clonotypes occurred in naive repertoires, especially CD8.

Two oligonucleotides, mixed equimolar, formed the beta constant-region primer covering TRBC1 and TRBC2. Four rounds of PCR amplified the ligated cDNA using nested alpha and beta constant-region primers plus SP2. TCRdb itself ran the UMI-ligation and nested PCR reads through MiXCR, one entry per CDR3 protein. The data hold about 150,000 distinct CDR3 sequences, with 22% observed a single time. The antigens these receptors bind are not known. The sequencing sample was made of naive CD4+ T cells from blood. Receptors originate from a human donor in good health.

This clonotype was seen ten or more times. J is TRBJ2-7 and V is TRBV27; 10 bases fit TRBD2. Germline V gene data show CDR1 as MNHEY and CDR2 as SMNVEV (reference sequence). The CDR3 is 18 amino acids. With 2 bases clipped from V and 0 bases from J, the junction kept 10 bases outside the gene matches. In nucleotides, the CDR3 is TGTGCCAGCAGTTTACGGACTGGGACTAGCGTCAACTCCTACGAGCAGTACTTC. Its translation: CASSLRTGTSVNSYEQYF.

This clonotype was detected only a few times. The rearrangement links TRBV6-1 to TRBJ2-5; D is possibly TRBD1 (8 bases). The germline CDR1 and CDR2 sequences are MNHNS and SASEGT. V lost 6 bases and J 7 bases, leaving 21 bases between the germline ends. This CDR3 region has 15 residues. The CDR3 protein is CASRVNPDREGTQYF. The CDR3 nucleotides are TGTGCCAGCAGAGTGAACCCGGACAGGGAGGGGACCCAGTACTTC.

The sample holds a few counts of this clonotype. The rearrangement uses TRBV5-4 and TRBJ1-1, with 8 bases fitting TRBD1. CDR3 length equals 13 residues. Trimming at V came to 4 bases and at J to 6 bases, leaving 5 bases not matched to a gene. CDR1 and CDR2 from the germline V gene are SGHNT and YYREEE (reference sequence). CDR3 DNA sequence: TGTGCCAGCAGCGGACAGGGAAGGTCTGAAGCTTTCTTT. It encodes CASSGQGRSEAFF.

This rearrangement joins TRBV6-1 to TRBJ2-1; maybe TRBD2 (6 bases). This CDR3 comprises 15 residues. Trimming took off 2 bases at V and 5 bases at J, with 13 bases between the two ends. Germline V lookup: CDR1 MNHNS, CDR2 SASEGT. For the CDR3, the DNA is TGTGCCAGCAGTGAAACTGGCGGGAAAGACAATGAGCAGTTCTTC. It translates to CASSETGGKDNEQFF.

The V call is TRBV12-5, the J call TRBJ2-2; 7 bases agree with TRBD1. Germline V CDR1 and CDR2: LGHNT, FRNRAP. Losses at the gene ends were 1 base for V and 5 bases for J; bases not matched to a gene: 1. The CDR3 is 14 amino acids. The CDR3, as DNA: TGTGCTAGTGGTTTGGGACAGGGAACCGGGGAGCTGTTTTTT. Translation: CASGLGQGTGELFF.

This clonotype was seen a few times. This chain uses TRBV2 with TRBJ2-2; the D is unclear. There are 14 residues in the CDR3. The V gene lost 4 bases and the J gene lost 6 bases, with 12 bases spanning the gap. Looked up from germline, CDR1 is SNHLY and CDR2 is FYNNEI. In nucleotides, the CDR3 is TGTGCCAGCAGTGCTAGATGGGTATCCGGGGAGCTGTTTTTT. Translating it yields CASSARWVSGELFF.

V and J are TRBV19 and TRBJ1-1; D may be TRBD1 (6 bases). The V gene lost 7 bases and the J gene lost 1 base, with 16 bases spanning the gap. The germline V gene has CDR1 LNHDA and CDR2 SQIVND (reference sequence). The CDR3 totals 15 residues. The CDR3 loop is CASTRTVNKNTEAFF. CDR3 coding DNA: TGTGCCAGTACCAGGACAGTAAATAAGAACACTGAAGCTTTCTTT.

The V gene is TRBV12-3 or TRBV12-4, the J gene TRBJ1-2; 9 nucleotides match TRBD1. J gave up 2 bases and V 6 bases, and 7 bases lay outside the gene matches. This CDR3 spans 15 amino acids. This CDR3 is CASRITGGVNYGYTF. The DNA of the CDR3 is TGTGCCAGCAGGATTACAGGGGGCGTAAACTATGGCTACACCTTC.

Remarks on this clonotype: A junction end diverges from the germline sequence, so it may reflect a read error. The chain is built from TRBV29-1 and TRBJ2-3; TRBD1 might be the D (5 bases). The CDR3 runs 11 residues. CDR1 and CDR2 (germline): SQVTM, ANQGSEA. The CDR3 DNA reads TGCAGCGTTGACTCGACAGATACGCAGTGTTTT. Translated: CSVDSTDTQCF.

This clonotype was seen only a few times. The chain employs TRBV20-1 and TRBJ1-5; TRBD1 is a possible D gene (6 bases). Trimming took 1 base from V and 0 from J, leaving 10 bases between them. This CDR3 spans 15 amino acids. Germline CDR1 and CDR2: DFQATT and SNEGSKA (reference sequence). CDR3 sequence (DNA): TGCAGTGCTAGAGGAGGGGGGGATAGCAATCAGCCCCAGCATTTT. Its protein is CSARGGGDSNQPQHF.